The rows below give T cell receptor beta chains drawn from one sample of a study of shared clonotypes between healthy human individuals. Assay: immunoSEQ multiplex PCR; the TCRdb copy retains only in-frame clones and omits some. The sample includes more than 200,000 clones, 60% to 80% seen only once; the top ten take over 8.5%. Sequenced: memory CD4+ T cells sorted from blood. These receptors were collected from a man between 25 and 39 years old in good health. Both conserved end residues are part of each CDR3. The order of the fields is V gene, clone size, D gene, J gene, CDR3 DNA, CDR3 protein. D genes are given only for firm matches. The size of a clone is reported for some rows only, either as once, few or many, or as a class for expanded clones.

TRBV7-9	.	.	TRBJ1-5	TGTGCCAGCAGCTTAGAAGTCGGGTGGGCCCAGCATTTT	CASSLEVGWAQHF
TRBV6-5	.	.	TRBJ1-5	TGTGCCAGCAGTTACCAAAAAGCCCGACAGTATCAGCCCCAGCATTTT	CASSYQKARQYQPQHF
TRBV19	.	TRBD2	TRBJ2-7	TGTGCCAGTAGTTTCGGGGAGGGGTACGAGCAGTACTTC	CASSFGEGYEQYF
TRBV5-1	.	TRBD2	TRBJ2-3	TGCGCCAGCAGCTTAGGACTAGCGGGATTTGGGGATACGCAGTATTTT	CASSLGLAGFGDTQYF
TRBV7-2	.	TRBD1	TRBJ1-2	TGTGCCAGCAGCTTTTTAGGACCTACCGGGACAGGGAGGGACTATGGCTACACCTTC	CASSFLGPTGTGRDYGYTF
TRBV5-1	.	TRBD2	TRBJ2-1	TGCGCCAGCAGCAACACTAGCGGGAGATGGAATGAGCAGTTCTTC	CASSNTSGRWNEQFF
TRBV11-2	.	TRBD2	TRBJ2-3	TGTGCCAGCAGCTTAGGGCTAGCGGGATCAGATACGCAGTATTTT	CASSLGLAGSDTQYF
TRBV4-3	few	.	TRBJ1-5	TGCGCCAGCAGCCAAGACACAGGGTTGGGCAATCAGCCCCAGCATTTT	CASSQDTGLGNQPQHF
TRBV5-4	.	TRBD1	TRBJ2-5	TGTGCCAGCAGCTACGACAGGGGGTTACAAGAGACCCAGTACTTC	CASSYDRGLQETQYF
TRBV7-6	few	TRBD1	TRBJ2-2	TGTGCCAGCAGCACCGGACAGGGCGTTAGGGCCGGGGAGCTGTTTTTT	CASSTGQGVRAGELFF
TRBV29-1	.	.	TRBJ1-2	TGCAGCGCCTGGACAGCCGGACGGGGCTACACCTTC	CSAWTAGRGYTF
TRBV30	few	.	TRBJ1-2	TGTGCCTGGAGCGGCGGGGGAGAACCCTATGGCTACACCTTC	CAWSGGGEPYGYTF
TRBV7-2	.	.	TRBJ1-2	TGTGCCAGCAGCTCACAAACGCAAACAGGCCTCTCTGGCTACACCTTC	CASSSQTQTGLSGYTF
TRBV20-1	few	.	TRBJ2-5	TGCAGTGCTAGAGATAGAGAGACCCAGTACTTC	CSARDRETQYF
TRBV28	few	TRBD2	TRBJ2-4	TGTGCCAGCAGTTTAAGGGCGGGAGCGTCAAACATTCAGTACTTC	CASSLRAGASNIQYF
TRBV5-4	.	.	TRBJ2-3	TGTGCCAGCAGCCCACACCGGGACCCTAGCCCAGATACGCAGTATTTT	CASSPHRDPSPDTQYF
TRBV4-1	few	.	TRBJ2-7	TGCGCCAGCAGCCATCAGACGCAAAGCTCCTACGAGCAGTACTTC	CASSHQTQSSYEQYF
TRBV7-3	.	.	TRBJ2-7	TGTGCCAGCAGCCCCGGCAGGGGCGAGCAGTACTTC	CASSPGRGEQYF
TRBV28	.	.	TRBJ1-2	TGTGCCACTCGTCCTCCGGGGCAGAATGGCTACACCTTC	CATRPPGQNGYTF
TRBV5-1	.	TRBD2	TRBJ2-2	TGCGCCAGCAGGCTAGCGGGAGGGCTGTCCGGGGAGCTGTTTTTT	CASRLAGGLSGELFF
TRBV4-3	.	TRBD1	TRBJ2-7	TGCGCCAGCAGCCACAATAGAGTTACCCCGGGACAGGGCTCCTACGAGCAGTACTTC	CASSHNRVTPGQGSYEQYF
TRBV6-5	.	TRBD2	TRBJ2-7	TGTGCCAGTGGGGGCCTAGCGGGAATTTACGAGCAGTACTTC	CASGGLAGIYEQYF
TRBV6-6	.	TRBD2	TRBJ2-1	TGTGCCAGCAGTCAACTAGCGGGGGCCCTTCAGCAGTTCTTC	CASSQLAGALQQFF
TRBV6-6	.	.	TRBJ1-4	TGTGCCAGCGGTACAAACGTAGGGGATGAAAAACTGTTTTTT	CASGTNVGDEKLFF
TRBV6-5	.	TRBD1	TRBJ1-4	TGTGCCAGCAGTTACTTAGGGGGCTTGGGTGAAAAACTGTTTTTT	CASSYLGGLGEKLFF
TRBV28	.	TRBD2	TRBJ2-1	TGTGCCAGCAGTTTCCTTACTAGCGGGATTTTGAATGAGCAGTTCTTC	CASSFLTSGILNEQFF
TRBV9	.	.	TRBJ1-4	TGTGCCAGCAGCGCGGTTGTGGGTCACGGTGAAAAACTGTTTTTT	CASSAVVGHGEKLFF
TRBV2	.	TRBD2	TRBJ2-3	TGTGCCAGCAGTGGGGCGACTAGCGCTGATACGCAGTATTTT	CASSGATSADTQYF
TRBV9	.	.	TRBJ2-5	TGTGCCAGCAGCGGATTTCGTGCGGGGGCGGGGGAGACCCAGTACTTC	CASSGFRAGAGETQYF